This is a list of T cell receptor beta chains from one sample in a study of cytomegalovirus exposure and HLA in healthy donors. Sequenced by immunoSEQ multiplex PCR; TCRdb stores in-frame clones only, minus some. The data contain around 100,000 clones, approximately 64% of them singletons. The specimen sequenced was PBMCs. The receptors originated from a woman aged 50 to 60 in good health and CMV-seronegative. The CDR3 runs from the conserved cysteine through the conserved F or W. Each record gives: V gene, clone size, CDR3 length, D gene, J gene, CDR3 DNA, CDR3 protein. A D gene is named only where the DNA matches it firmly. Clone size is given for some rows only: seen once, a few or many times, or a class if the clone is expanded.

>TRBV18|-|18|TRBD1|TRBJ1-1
TGTGCCAGCTCACCACCTTCGCACAGGGGGCCCCTGAACGAAGAAGCTTTCTTT
CASSPPSHRGPLNEEAFF
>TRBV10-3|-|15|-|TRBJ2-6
TGTGCCATCAGTGAACAGGTCACTGGGGCCAACGTCCTGACTTTC
CAISEQVTGANVLTF
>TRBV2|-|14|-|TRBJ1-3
TGTGCCAGCAGTGAACAAAACTCTGGAAACACCATATATTTT
CASSEQNSGNTIYF
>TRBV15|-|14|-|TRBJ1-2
TGTGCCACCAGCAAACACATATCTAACTATGGCTACACCTTC
CATSKHISNYGYTF
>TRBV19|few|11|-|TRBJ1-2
TGTGCCAGTACCCTAGACAGTGGCTACACCTTC
CASTLDSGYTF
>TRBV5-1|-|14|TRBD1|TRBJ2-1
TGCGCCAGCAGCTTGTCGGGACAGTGGCTTGAGCAGTTCTTC
CASSLSGQWLEQFF
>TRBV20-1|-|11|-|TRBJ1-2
TGCAGTGCTTCAGGGAGGTATGGCTACACCTTC
CSASGRYGYTF
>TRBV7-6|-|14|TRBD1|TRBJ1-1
TGTGCCAGCAGCTCCGGGACAGGAGACACTGAAGCTTTCTTT
CASSSGTGDTEAFF
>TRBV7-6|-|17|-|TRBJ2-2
TGTGCCAGCAGCTTGGGGGCAGGGGGGCAAAACACCGGGGAGCTGTTTTTT
CASSLGAGGQNTGELFF
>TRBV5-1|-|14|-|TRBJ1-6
TGCGCCAGCAGCCCCCTTGGGGGCGATTCACCCCTCCACTTT
CASSPLGGDSPLHF
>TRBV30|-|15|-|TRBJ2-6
TGTGCCTGGAGGGGGGGGGCCCCTGGGGCCAACGTCCTGACTTTC
CAWRGGAPGANVLTF
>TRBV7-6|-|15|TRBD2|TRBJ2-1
TGTGCCAGCATAAAAGACTCAGCGGGAGGGAATGAGCAGTTCTTC
CASIKDSAGGNEQFF
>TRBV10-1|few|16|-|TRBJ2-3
TGCGCCAGCAGCTCCCAGGGGATGACTATTACAGATACGCAGTATTTT
CASSSQGMTITDTQYF
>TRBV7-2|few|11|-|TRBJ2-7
TGTGCCAGCAGCTTAGACCACGAGCAGTACTTC
CASSLDHEQYF
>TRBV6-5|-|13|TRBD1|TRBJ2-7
TGTGCCAGCAAAGGAAGGGGGCGGGACGAGCAGTACTTC
CASKGRGRDEQYF
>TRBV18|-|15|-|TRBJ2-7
TGTGCCAGCTCACCACCCGCCCGGGACTCCTACGAGCAGTACTTC
CASSPPARDSYEQYF